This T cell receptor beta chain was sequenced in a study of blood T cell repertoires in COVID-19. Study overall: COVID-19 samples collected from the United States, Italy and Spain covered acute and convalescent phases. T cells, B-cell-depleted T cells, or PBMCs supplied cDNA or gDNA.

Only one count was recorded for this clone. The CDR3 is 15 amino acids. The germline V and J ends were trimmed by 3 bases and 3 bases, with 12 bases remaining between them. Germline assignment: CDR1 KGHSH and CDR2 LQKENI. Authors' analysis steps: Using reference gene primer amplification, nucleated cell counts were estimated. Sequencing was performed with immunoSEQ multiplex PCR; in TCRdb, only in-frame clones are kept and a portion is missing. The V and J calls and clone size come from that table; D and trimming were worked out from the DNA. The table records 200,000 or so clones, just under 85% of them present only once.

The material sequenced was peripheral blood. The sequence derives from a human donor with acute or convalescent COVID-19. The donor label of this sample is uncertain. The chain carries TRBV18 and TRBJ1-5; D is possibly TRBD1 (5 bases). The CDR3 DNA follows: TGTGCCAGCTCACCGACGGGGGGAAACAATCAGCCCCAGCATTTT. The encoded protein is CASSPTGGNNQPQHF.